This T cell receptor (beta chain) comes out of a study of T cell clonotyping in hematopoietic cell transplantation. Recipient blood drawn about 28 days pretransplant and days 30, 100, 180 after. With V trimmed by 8 bases and J by 8 bases, 4 bases remained unmatched. The CDR3 has 11 amino acids. From germline, CDR1 is LGHNA and CDR2 YNFKEQ. Of note for this clone: Its antigen is still unknown.

The table came from immunoSEQ multiplex PCR; TCRdb's copy has only in-frame clones and leaves some out. The profile covers 15,000 or so clones, with about four fifths appearing a single time and 5.8% taken by the ten largest. General study findings and limits: Pathologically expanded recipient clonotypes increased progressively from day 30 to day 180 as diversity fell. Few recipient clonotypes overlapped donors; over 97% were de novo at given depth. Higher Inverse Simpson Index values in graft donor and pretransplant recipient predicted broader posttransplant TCR diversity.

The chain is built from TRBV4-2 and TRBJ1-2, with 8 positions matching TRBD1. This specimen consisted of PBMCs, obtained 100 days after allogeneic stem cell transplant. The clonotype comes from a female patient between 40 and 55 years old who had an allogeneic stem cell transplant from a related donor, so T cells may come from the graft donor. Some clones in this sample may be carry-over from other donors' samples. CDR3 in amino acids: CASGQGHGYTF. DNA for the CDR3: TGTGCCAGCGGACAGGGTCACGGCTACACCTTC.